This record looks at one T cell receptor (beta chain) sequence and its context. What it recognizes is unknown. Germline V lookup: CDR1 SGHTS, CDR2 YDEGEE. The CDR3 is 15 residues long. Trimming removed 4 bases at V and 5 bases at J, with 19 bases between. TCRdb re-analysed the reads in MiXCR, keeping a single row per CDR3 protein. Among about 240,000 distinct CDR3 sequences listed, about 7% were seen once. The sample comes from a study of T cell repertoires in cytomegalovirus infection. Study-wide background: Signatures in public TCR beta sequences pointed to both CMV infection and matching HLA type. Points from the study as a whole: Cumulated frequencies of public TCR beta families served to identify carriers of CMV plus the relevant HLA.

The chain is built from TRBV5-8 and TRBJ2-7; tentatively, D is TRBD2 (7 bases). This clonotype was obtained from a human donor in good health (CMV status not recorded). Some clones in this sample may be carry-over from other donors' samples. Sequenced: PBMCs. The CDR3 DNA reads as TGTGCCAGCAGCCCTTGGGCAGGGGAGGGAAACGAGCAGTACTTC. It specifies CASSPWAGEGNEQYF.